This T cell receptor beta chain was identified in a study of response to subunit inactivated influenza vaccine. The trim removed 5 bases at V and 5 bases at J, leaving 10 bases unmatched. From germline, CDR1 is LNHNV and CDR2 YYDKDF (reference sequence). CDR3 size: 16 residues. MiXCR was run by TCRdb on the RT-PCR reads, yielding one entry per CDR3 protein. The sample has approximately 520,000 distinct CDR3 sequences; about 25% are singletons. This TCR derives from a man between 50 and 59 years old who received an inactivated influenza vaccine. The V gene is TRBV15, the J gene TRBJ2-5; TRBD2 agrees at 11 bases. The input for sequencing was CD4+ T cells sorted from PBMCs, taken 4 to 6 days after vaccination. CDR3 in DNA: TGTGCCACCAGCGGAGGAACTAGCGGGAGATCCGAGACCCAGTACTTC. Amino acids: CATSGGTSGRSETQYF.